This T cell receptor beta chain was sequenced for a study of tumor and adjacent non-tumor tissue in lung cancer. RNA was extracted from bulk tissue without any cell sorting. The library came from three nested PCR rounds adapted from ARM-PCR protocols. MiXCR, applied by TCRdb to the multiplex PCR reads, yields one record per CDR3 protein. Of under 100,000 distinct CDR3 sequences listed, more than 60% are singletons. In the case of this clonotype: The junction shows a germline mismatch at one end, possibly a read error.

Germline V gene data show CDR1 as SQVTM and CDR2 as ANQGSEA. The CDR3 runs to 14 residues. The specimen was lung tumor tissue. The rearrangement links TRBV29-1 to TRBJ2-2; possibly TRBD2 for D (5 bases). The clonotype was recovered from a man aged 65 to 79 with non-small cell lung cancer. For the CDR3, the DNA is TGCATCGTCCGGGCGTTATTCAGCACCGGGGAGCTGTTCTTT. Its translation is CIVRALFSTGELFF.